Listed below are T cell receptor beta chains from one sample, sequenced in a study of blood T cell repertoires in COVID-19. TCRdb keeps only in-frame clones here, not all; method: immunoSEQ multiplex PCR. The repertoire includes roughly 200,000 clones, 83% of them detected once, and 1.5% to 1.7% sits in the top ten. Sequenced sample: peripheral blood. These receptor sequences come from a human donor in a cohort sampled during active COVID-19. The conserved cysteine and the conserved F or W are not part of the CDR3 here. Each record gives: J gene, V gene, clone size, CDR3 protein. Only some rows state a clone size, as once, few, many or a class for expanded clones.

TRBJ2-5 TRBV4-3 NA ASSQDRVRETQY
TRBJ1-1 TRBV6-5 NA ASSRTRNTEAF
TRBJ2-7 TRBV7-2 once ASSSGTGAPYEQY
TRBJ2-2 TRBV9 NA APRVGGAGGGNTGELF
TRBJ2-1 TRBV27 NA ASSLRVGQGAYNEQF
TRBJ2-7 TRBV6-4 NA ASTLPSDEQY
TRBJ1-2 TRBV29-1 NA SVEELTGRYGYT
TRBJ2-7 TRBV5-1 once ASSQTGGSYEQY
TRBJ1-5 TRBV6-5 NA ASSPLWGDQPQH
TRBJ1-2 TRBV7-2 NA ASSLGQGARGYGYT
TRBJ1-1 TRBV27 few ASSPGGVTEAF
TRBJ2-7 TRBV7-9 NA ASSSQKPRGSYEQY
TRBJ2-7 TRBV11-2 NA ASSLEAGNEQY
TRBJ2-1 TRBV19 NA ASHRASADNEQF
TRBJ2-7 TRBV19 NA ASSEPGRSPYEQY
TRBJ2-3 TRBV27 NA ASSRWDYNTDTQY
TRBJ1-1 TRBV7-3 NA ASSFRLNTEAF
TRBJ2-3 TRBV20-1 NA SANTDTQY
TRBJ1-1 TRBV11-3 NA ASSFNGNTEAF
TRBJ1-2 TRBV5-1 NA ASSLDPGGYT
TRBJ2-5 TRBV19 NA ASSMVGGQETQY
TRBJ1-2 TRBV6-1 NA ASSEAGSLSGDYGYT
TRBJ2-7 TRBV20-1 NA SASRQAYEQY
TRBJ1-1 TRBV6-2/TRBV6-3 NA ASSYRGGLTEAF
TRBJ2-7 TRBV27 NA ASRGTGGSPSYEQY
TRBJ2-7 TRBV28 NA ASRSHGTGDYEQY
TRBJ1-2 TRBV3-1/TRBV3-2 NA ASSQGSHRYT
TRBJ1-6 TRBV15 NA ATSDRGGNSPLH
TRBJ2-7 TRBV27 once ASTGLSSYEQY
TRBJ1-1 TRBV5-4 NA ASSTGVGTGGTEAF
TRBJ1-3 TRBV7-2 NA ASSPPGQGGGNTIY
TRBJ1-2 TRBV5-4 NA ASTNRESSNYGYT
TRBJ2-7 TRBV28 NA ASSLWGHEQY
TRBJ2-7 TRBV5-4 NA ASSLGQTSSYEQY
TRBJ2-7 TRBV7-8 NA ASRRQGSYEQY
TRBJ2-1 TRBV29-1 NA SVRAWRDDNEQF
TRBJ2-5 TRBV5-6 once ASSSLTSGGAETQY
TRBJ2-6 TRBV7-3 NA ASSLIWGPTGANVLT
TRBJ2-1 TRBV10-3 few AIRDTNNEQF
TRBJ1-5 TRBV6-2/TRBV6-3 NA ASSYSGEGPQPQH
TRBJ2-7 TRBV9 NA ASSVGTVSGSDYEQY
TRBJ1-2 TRBV6-1 NA ASSEGFRTGGSYGYT
TRBJ2-6 TRBV7-9 NA ASSPRTGRVSGANVLT
TRBJ1-1 TRBV11-3 NA ASSFRSGTGPTEAF
TRBJ2-7 TRBV19 NA ASSPRTDNYEQY